These 9 T cell receptor beta chains share one sample of origin, sequenced in a study of CD8 T cells in Susac syndrome. It was with random hexamers that roughly 0.5 to 1 ug RNA was reverse transcribed. MiXCR, applied by TCRdb to the immunoSEQ multiplex PCR reads, yields one record per CDR3 protein. The sample shows about 240,000 distinct CDR3 sequences, roughly 95% of them seen only once. The sample taken for sequencing was CD4+ T cells from PBMCs. The receptor source for this set is a human donor with Susac syndrome.

The chain recombines TRBV5-1 with TRBJ2-7; 14 nucleotides line up with TRBD2. CDR1 and CDR2 from the germline V gene are SGHRS and YFSETQ. V gave up 3 bases and J gave up 6 bases; unmatched junction bases: 5. The CDR3 spans 15 residues. This chain's CDR3 is CASSSRLAGGGEQYF. In DNA form, the CDR3 reads TGCGCCAGCAGCTCGCGACTAGCGGGAGGGGGCGAGCAGTACTTC.

This chain connects TRBV6-7 to TRBJ1-1, with D unresolved. TRBV6-7 is treated as an ORF (open reading frame) with a function not yet certain. The V end was cut by 6 bases, the J end by 0 bases, with 11 bases between. This CDR3 is 14 amino acids long. The CDR3 DNA reads TGTGCCAGCAGCCCCAAGGGAGTGAACACTGAAGCTTTCTTT. Its protein is CASSPKGVNTEAFF.

A single count supports this clonotype. The chain couples TRBV27 to TRBJ1-2; D is uncertain. CDR3 length equals 13 residues. V dropped 8 bases and J dropped 3 bases, with 13 bases sitting between them. CDR1 and CDR2 (germline): MNHEY, SMNVEV (reference sequence). Here the CDR3 DNA reads TGTGCCAGCGGAGTGTGGGCCGACTATGGCTACACCTTC. This translates into CASGVWADYGYTF.

The gene calls are TRBV5-1 and TRBJ2-3, with 10 bases fitting TRBD2. This CDR3 contains 14 residues. Germline V gene data show CDR1 as SGHRS and CDR2 as YFSETQ. J lost 3 bases, V lost 4 bases, and 2 bases had no gene match. The CDR3 here is CASSPGLATDTQYF. The CDR3 nucleotides are TGCGCCAGCAGCCCGGGACTAGCGACAGATACGCAGTATTTT. The full variable domain, completed using reference TRBV5-1 and TRBJ2-3, is KAGVTQTPRYLIKTRGQQVTLSCSPISGHRSVSWYQQTPGQGLQFLFEYFSETQRNKGNFPGRFSGRQFSNSRSEMNVSTLELGDSALYLCASSPGLATDTQYFGPGTRLTVL.

The rearrangement joins TRBV4-1 to TRBJ2-3; D not certain. This CDR3 is 16 amino acids long. Trimming shortened V by 1 base and J by 2 bases, and 13 bases separated the two germline ends. CDR1 is MGHRA, CDR2 YSYEKL, per germline. The CDR3 sequence: CASSQGFGRPTDTQYF. The CDR3, as DNA: TGCGCCAGCAGCCAAGGCTTTGGGCGACCCACAGATACGCAGTATTTT.

The V call is TRBV20-1, the J call TRBJ2-3; D is possibly TRBD1 or TRBD2 (5 bases each). The CDR3 has 14 residues. V was shortened by 3 bases and J by 4 bases, with 14 bases between the two germline ends. Germline V gives CDR1 DFQATT, CDR2 SNEGSKA (reference sequence). CDR3 in amino acids: CSASWGSGPDTQYF. CDR3 DNA: TGCAGTGCTAGTTGGGGGAGTGGTCCAGATACGCAGTATTTT.

The chain joins TRBV5-8 to TRBJ2-2; 8 bases align to TRBD2. The CDR3 has 16 amino acids. Trimming took 5 bases from V and 6 from J; bases not matched to a gene: 12. Germline lookup yields CDR1 SGHTS and CDR2 YDEGEE. CDR3 loop: CASRTESGRRAGELFF. The CDR3 nucleotides read TGTGCCAGCAGAACGGAGAGCGGGAGAAGGGCCGGGGAGCTGTTTTTT.

This rearrangement joins TRBV20-1 to TRBJ1-2; D is uncertain. The CDR3 runs to 14 residues. In germline, CDR1 is DFQATT, CDR2 SNEGSKA (reference sequence). The V gene lost 3 bases and the J gene lost 0 bases, with 11 bases spanning the gap. The CDR3 protein is CSASVDTSNYGYTF. CDR3 nucleotide sequence: TGCAGTGCTAGTGTCGACACATCTAACTATGGCTACACCTTC.

The genes are TRBV30 and TRBJ1-1, with D hard to call. Germline values: CDR1 GTSNPN, CDR2 SVGIG (reference sequence). Between the trimmed V and J ends, which lost 0 bases and 10 bases, there was a span of 12 bases. The CDR3 is made up of 12 amino acids. The CDR3 DNA follows: TGTGCCTGGAGTGTAGTCGAAGTACGAGCTTTCTTT. The encoded protein is CAWSVVEVRAFF. The variable domain in full, with the rest retrieved from reference TRBV30 and TRBJ1-1, is SQTIHQWPATLVQPVGSPLSLECTVEGTSNPNLYWYRQAAGRGLQLLFYSVGIGQISSEVPQNLSASRPQDRQFILSSKKLLLSDSGFYLCAWSVVEVRAFFGQGTRLTVV.